This entry lists 10 T cell receptor beta chains sequenced from one sample in a study of somatic mutations in cytotoxic T cells in rheumatoid arthritis. Profiled with immunoSEQ multiplex PCR; TCRdb holds only in-frame clones, not every one. The profile shows under 15,000 clones, around 75% of them singletons. Sequenced sample: CD8+ T cells sorted from blood. Receptors originate from an adult with rheumatoid arthritis.

The chain links TRBV4-1 to TRBJ2-1, with 8 bases that match TRBD2. The CDR3 length is 15 residues. Germline V lookup: CDR1 MGHRA, CDR2 YSYEKL. V was pared by 2 bases and J by 4 bases, with 4 bases of the junction left unmatched. CDR3 DNA sequence: TGCGCCAGCAGCCAATTACTAGCGGTATACAATGAGCAGTTCTTC. This translates into CASSQLLAVYNEQFF.

This clone was recorded only once. The chain has TRBV5-1 and TRBJ2-1; TRBD2 agrees at 15 bases. Germline values: CDR1 SGHRS, CDR2 YFSETQ. V shed 2 bases, J shed 4 bases, and the junction held 1 base outside the gene matches. The CDR3 has 16 amino acids. The CDR3 spells CASSLGLAGGYNEQFF. The CDR3 DNA is TGCGCCAGCAGCTTAGGACTAGCGGGAGGGTACAATGAGCAGTTCTTC. Combining the CDR3 with reference TRBV5-1 and TRBJ2-1 gives the whole variable domain KAGVTQTPRYLIKTRGQQVTLSCSPISGHRSVSWYQQTPGQGLQFLFEYFSETQRNKGNFPGRFSGRQFSNSRSEMNVSTLELGDSALYLCASSLGLAGGYNEQFFGPGTRLTVL.

The genes are TRBV4-1 and TRBJ2-7; 11 positions match TRBD1. V was clipped by 1 base and J by 3 bases; unmatched bases: 2. Looked up from germline, CDR1 is MGHRA and CDR2 is YSYEKL. This CDR3 spans 15 amino acids. The CDR3 sequence: CASSQGGTGGYEQYF. For the CDR3, the DNA is TGCGCCAGCAGCCAAGGGGGGACAGGGGGCTACGAGCAGTACTTC.

This clone was seen a handful of times. J is TRBJ1-2 and V is TRBV13; 7 nucleotides agree with TRBD1. The CDR3 length is 15 residues. Looked up from germline, CDR1 is PRHDT and CDR2 is FYEKMQ (reference sequence). The trim removed 6 bases at V and 2 bases at J, leaving 9 bases unmatched. This CDR3 is CASSPGPGQNYGYTF. The CDR3 DNA reads TGTGCCAGCAGTCCCGGTCCGGGACAGAACTATGGCTACACCTTC.

This clone was observed a handful of times. Here the CDR3 DNA reads TGTGCCAGCAGTTACCCGTCTACAGGGAGGACTGAAGCTTTCTTT. Amino acid sequence: CASSYPSTGRTEAFF. The chain combines TRBV6-5 with TRBJ1-1, with D possibly TRBD1 on 6 matching bases. Deletions cut 2 bases from V and 5 bases from J, with 15 bases between. The V gene's germline CDR1 is MNHEY and CDR2 SVGAGI. This CDR3 is 15 amino acids long.

This rearrangement joins TRBV7-9 to TRBJ2-7; maybe TRBD1 (5 bases). The CDR3 has 15 residues. Trimming shortened V by 5 bases and J by 4 bases, and 18 bases separated the two germline ends. Germline V gene sequence: CDR1 SEHNR, CDR2 FQNEAQ (reference sequence). The CDR3 region is CASSQGATGGYEQYF. In DNA, the CDR3 is TGTGCCAGCAGCCAAGGCGCCACAGGTGGTTACGAGCAGTACTTC.

The chain is built from TRBV9 and TRBJ2-3; TRBD1 matches 10 bases. Per germline, CDR1 SGDLS and CDR2 YYNGEE. V lost 3 bases to trimming and J lost 6 bases; unmatched junction nucleotides: 13. The CDR3 contains 17 residues. This chain's CDR3 is CASSAYGFGTGDDTQYF. Here the CDR3 DNA reads TGTGCCAGCAGCGCATACGGCTTCGGGACAGGGGACGATACGCAGTATTTT.

This rearrangement joins TRBV7-6 to TRBJ2-7, with 7 bases identical to TRBD2. The CDR3 is 15 amino acids. The V and J ends lost 2 bases and 2 bases, in that order; junction bases with no gene match: 6. In germline, CDR1 is SGHVS, CDR2 FNYEAQ. DNA for the CDR3: TGTGCCAGCAGCTTACAGGACGGGAGGACCTACGAGCAGTACTTC. Translating it yields CASSLQDGRTYEQYF.

The chain recombines TRBV7-2 with TRBJ2-5; D call uncertain. TRBJ2-7 explains the end of the DNA better; the J call may be wrong. Germline loops: CDR1 SGHTA, CDR2 FQGNSA. The CDR3 has 13 residues. The CDR3 is CASSAIRGYEQYF. The CDR3 bases are TGTGCCAGCAGCGCTATTAGAGGCTACGAGCAGTACTTC.

The genes are TRBV5-5 and TRBJ2-7; D is unresolved. Germline assignment: CDR1 SGHKS and CDR2 YYEKEE (reference sequence). The ends were cut back, 3 bases at V and 2 bases at J, with 12 bases in the middle. The length of the CDR3 is 14 residues. CDR3 nucleotides: TGTGCCAGCAGCTACCAAAGTAGGGCCTACGAGCAGTACTTC. It encodes CASSYQSRAYEQYF.